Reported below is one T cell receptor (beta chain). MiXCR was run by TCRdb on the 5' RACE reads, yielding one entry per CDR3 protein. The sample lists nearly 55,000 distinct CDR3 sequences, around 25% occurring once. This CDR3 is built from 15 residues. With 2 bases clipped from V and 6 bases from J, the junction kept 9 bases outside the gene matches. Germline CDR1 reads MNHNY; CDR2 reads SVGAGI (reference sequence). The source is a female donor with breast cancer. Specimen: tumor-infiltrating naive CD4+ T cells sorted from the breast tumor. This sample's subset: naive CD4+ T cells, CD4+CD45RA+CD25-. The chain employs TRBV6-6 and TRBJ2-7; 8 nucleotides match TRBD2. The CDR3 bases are TGTGCCAGCAGTTACGGGGGCGGGGGGATAACCGAGCAGTACTTC. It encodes CASSYGGGGITEQYF.